Below, one TCR beta chain is given with its context. Its specific antigen is unknown. Base qualities are not recorded, but no much larger clone differs from it by a single base. This specimen comes from a study of identical twins (dated by TCRdb to about 2016). Broadly, across the study: TCR alpha and beta repertoires from monozygotic twins, unrelated adults of various ages and cord blood were deep-sequenced to test whether fetal clonotypes persist. To rule out contamination, the twin experiments were replicated at different times with different library preparation protocols.

The library was produced with 5' RACE. The sample was run on an Illumina HiSeq 2000. Template switching introduced a universal primer binding site; the final cDNA contained a unique molecular identifier, enabling accurate counting of TCR cDNA molecules. First-strand cDNA for TCR alpha and beta chains was synthesized from specific primers in the conserved constant-segment region. To control for contamination, each cDNA library was double barcoded with a SMART-Mk sample barcode plus Illumina barcodes. Two successive PCR steps introduced TruSeq adapter sequences along with Illumina sample barcodes. The TCR alpha and beta cDNA libraries were sequenced on the Illumina HiSeq platform using custom primers. Concerning the study's data processing: Unique molecular identifiers were extracted from raw reads with MiGEC, and CDR3 positions were determined with MiXCR. Recombination models were inferred per individual with the repgenHMM and IGoR tools using an EM algorithm. Shared clonotype analysis was performed with the tcR package in R, normalizing sharing by the product of cloneset sizes. Out-of-frame nonproductive sequences were analyzed to study raw recombination free of thymic and clonal selection effects. TCRdb ran its own pipeline on the public reads, namely fastp trimming at Q25 and MiXCR clone calling, and kept in-frame beta chains. Identical CDR3 proteins give one entry, which carries the most common genes and DNA. It is TCRdb's table, rather than the study itself, that gives the V and J calls and clone size. In all, the sample holds about 500,000 distinct CDR3 sequences, and 14% of those were seen once. The top ten clones comprise around 0.98% of the sample.

Beyond this particular receptor, the publication reports: In beta out-of-frame sequences, excess twin sharing was weaker, because having fewer shared sequences lowered the signal-to-noise ratio. Compared with coincidental sharing between unrelated individuals, out-of-frame TCR alpha sequences shared between twins showed an excess of sequences with low generation probability. Fewer insertions were carried by abundant cord blood beta clonotypes, a similar but weaker trend appeared in young adult naive repertoires, and no such trend appeared in memory repertoires. Conclusions relied on cross-sectional statistical analysis, since the same donors could not be followed over many years. In monozygotic twins, out-of-frame TCR alpha sharing was systematically underestimated by recombination models, although the models agreed with sharing between unrelated individuals. Zero-insertion analyses could be partly confounded by invariant T cells such as MAIT and iNKT, although diverse VJ usage argued against such confounding for most clonotypes.

Every donor was a healthy Caucasian. The twin cohort consisted of three pairs of female monozygotic twins, all aged roughly 18 to 29 years. CD4+ and CD8+ T cell populations were isolated with positive isolation kits from Invitrogen. The CDR3 runs 18 amino acids, cysteine and phenylalanine included. Of all the DNA, just the CDR3 is kept, 54 bases in frame from base 1. The germline V gene encodes CDR1 ENHRY and CDR2 SYGVKD. Germline trimming: 6 bases from V, 5 bases from J; junction bases outside gene matches: 20. This sample was also put to use in a study of yellow fever vaccine responses in identical twins. Looking at the second paper: According to the authors, in identical twins the way T cells responded to vaccination appeared partly convergent and partly personalized. Focusing on identical twins, the study followed the T cell clones that responded to the vaccine, and did so with precision.

The TCR comes from a woman aged 18-30 years in good health. Source material: CD4+ T cells sorted from blood. The chain couples TRBV10-3 to TRBJ2-7; 9 bases in between match TRBD1. CDR3 region: CAIRRSIVQGAKGNEQYF. The nucleotides read TGTGCCATCAGAAGGAGTATTGTACAGGGGGCCAAAGGAAACGAGCAGTACTTC.